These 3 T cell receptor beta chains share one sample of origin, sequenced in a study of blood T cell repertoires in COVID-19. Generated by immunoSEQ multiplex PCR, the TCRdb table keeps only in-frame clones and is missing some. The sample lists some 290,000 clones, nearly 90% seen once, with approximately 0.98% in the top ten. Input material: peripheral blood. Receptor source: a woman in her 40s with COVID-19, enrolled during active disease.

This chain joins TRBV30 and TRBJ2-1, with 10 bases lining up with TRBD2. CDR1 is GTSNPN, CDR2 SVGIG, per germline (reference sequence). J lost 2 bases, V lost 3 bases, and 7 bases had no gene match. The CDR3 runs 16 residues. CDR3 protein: CAWSQSSGRAYNEQFF. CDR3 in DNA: TGTGCCTGGAGCCAGTCTAGCGGGAGAGCCTACAATGAGCAGTTCTTC.

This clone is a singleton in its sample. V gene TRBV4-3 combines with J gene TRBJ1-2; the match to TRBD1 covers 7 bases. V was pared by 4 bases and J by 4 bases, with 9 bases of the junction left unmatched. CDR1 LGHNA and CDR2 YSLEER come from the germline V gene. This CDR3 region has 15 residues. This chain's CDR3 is CASSPMTGSGYGYTF. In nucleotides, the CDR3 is TGCGCCAGCAGCCCCATGACAGGGTCTGGCTATGGCTACACCTTC.

The CDR3, as DNA: TGTGCCTCAGGGGTTAAACAGACCCAGTACTTC. Amino acid sequence: CASGVKQTQYF. The gene calls are TRBV30 and TRBJ2-5, with TRBD1 as a possible D gene (6 bases). Looked up from germline, CDR1 is GTSNPN and CDR2 is SVGIG (reference sequence). V lost 7 bases and J 6 bases, leaving 12 bases between the germline ends. CDR3 length equals 11 residues.